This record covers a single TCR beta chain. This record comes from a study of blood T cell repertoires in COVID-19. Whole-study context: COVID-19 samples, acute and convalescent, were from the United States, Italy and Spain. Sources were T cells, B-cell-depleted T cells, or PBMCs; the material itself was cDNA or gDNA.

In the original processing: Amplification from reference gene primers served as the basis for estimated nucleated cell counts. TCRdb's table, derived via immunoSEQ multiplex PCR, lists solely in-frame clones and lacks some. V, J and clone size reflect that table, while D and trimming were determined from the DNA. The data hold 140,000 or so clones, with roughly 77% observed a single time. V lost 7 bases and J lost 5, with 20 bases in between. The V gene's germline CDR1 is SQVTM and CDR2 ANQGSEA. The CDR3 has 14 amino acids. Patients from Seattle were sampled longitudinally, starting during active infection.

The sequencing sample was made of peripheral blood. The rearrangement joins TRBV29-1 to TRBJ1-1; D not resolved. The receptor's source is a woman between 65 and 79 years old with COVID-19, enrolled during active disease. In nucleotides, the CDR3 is TGCAGCGCCGGAAACAGCGGGCTTTGGACTGAAGCTTTCTTT. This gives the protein CSAGNSGLWTEAFF.